This passage covers 27 T cell receptor beta chains from one sample sequenced in a study of blood T cells in healthy people across ages. Primers used in a second PCR of roughly 6 to 11 cycles were a sample-barcoded 5' primer and a J-beta primer mix. TCRdb itself ran the 5' RACE reads through MiXCR, one entry per CDR3 protein. Among approximately 700,000 distinct CDR3 sequences listed, approximately 29% were seen once. The sequencing sample was made of blood. These receptors all come from an elderly woman in good health.

Concerning this clonotype: Sequence at one end of the junction differs from germline and may be a read error. V usage is TRBV11-2 and J usage is TRBJ2-5; TRBD1 matches at 7 bases. The CDR3 is 13 amino acids. Germline lookup yields CDR1 SGHAT and CDR2 FQNNGV. The CDR3 DNA is TGTGTCAGCAGCTTTATACAGGGGGAGACCCAGTACTTC. Protein product: CVSSFIQGETQYF.

Notes on this clonotype: This may be a read error, as it is one base from a much larger clone. The chain is built from TRBV20-1 and TRBJ2-4, with 12 positions matching TRBD2. V trimming: 3 bases; J trimming: 0 bases; junction bases outside the gene matches: 6. The CDR3 covers 17 residues. Germline V CDR1 and CDR2: DFQATT, SNEGSKA (reference sequence). CDR3 loop: CSASRLAGALAKNIQYF. The CDR3 DNA reads as TGCAGTGCTAGCAGACTAGCGGGGGCCTTAGCCAAAAACATTCAGTACTTC.

This clonotype showed up many times. The chain employs TRBV6-1 and TRBJ2-7, with TRBD1 matching 9 bases. V gave up 6 bases and J gave up 2 bases; unmatched junction bases: 5. The CDR3 spans 14 residues. The V gene's germline CDR1 is MNHNS and CDR2 SASEGT. The CDR3 DNA reads TGTGCCAGCAGATGGACAGGGGCGGCCTACGAGCAGTACTTC. It encodes CASRWTGAAYEQYF.

V usage is TRBV20-1 and J usage is TRBJ1-1; TRBD1 agrees at 7 bases. CDR1 and CDR2 from the germline V gene are DFQATT and SNEGSKA (reference sequence). The CDR3 totals 13 residues. V gave up 6 bases and J gave up 0 bases; unmatched junction bases: 4. CDR3 in DNA: TGCAGTGCAGGACAGGTCATGAACACTGAAGCTTTCTTT. It translates to CSAGQVMNTEAFF.

This clonotype came up once. This may be a read error, as it is one base from a much larger clone. V is TRBV20-1 and J is TRBJ2-1; D gene uncertain. This CDR3 comprises 12 residues. The germline gives CDR1 DFQATT, CDR2 SNEGSKA (reference sequence). The CDR3 coding sequence is TGCAGTGCTAGTGGTCACTACAATGAGCGGTTCTTC. This sequence encodes CSASGHYNERFF.

As regards this clonotype: The missing conserved phenylalanine or tryptophan at the end of this CDR3 makes a read error likely. The chain employs TRBV10-3 and TRBJ1-2; D is uncertain. This CDR3 has 16 residues. Germline lookup yields CDR1 ENHRY and CDR2 SYGVKD. V lost 2 bases, J lost 0 bases, and 13 bases lay in between. CDR3 sequence reads: CAISEATRRSNYGYTL. The CDR3 nucleotides are TGTGCCATCAGTGAGGCGACGAGACGGTCTAACTATGGCTACACCTTA.

The rearrangement links TRBV2 to TRBJ2-1; D not certain. The germline gives CDR1 SNHLY, CDR2 FYNNEI. Trimming removed 5 bases at V and 10 bases at J, with 12 bases between. The CDR3 covers 12 residues. CDR3 coding DNA: TGTGCCAGCAGTCCCGGCGTAATGGAGCAGTTCTTC. Translating it yields CASSPGVMEQFF.

This clonotype was recorded a few times. The chain uses TRBV3-1 and TRBJ1-5; D is perhaps TRBD1 (6 bases). This CDR3 is built from 16 residues. V was shortened by 0 bases and J by 11 bases, with 20 bases between the two germline ends. In germline, CDR1 is LGHDT, CDR2 YNNKEL (reference sequence). The CDR3 loop reads CASSQDAQGINKAQHF. CDR3 bases: TGTGCCAGCAGCCAAGATGCCCAGGGGATCAATAAAGCCCAGCATTTT.

The chain uses TRBV27 and TRBJ2-7; 9 bases match TRBD2. V trimming: 2 bases; J trimming: 5 bases; junction bases outside the gene matches: 13. This CDR3 is 17 amino acids long. CDR1 MNHEY and CDR2 SMNVEV come from the germline V gene (reference sequence). CDR3 loop: CASSLAGGPLGLDEQYF. As DNA, the CDR3 is TGTGCCAGCAGTTTAGCGGGGGGGCCGTTGGGGCTTGACGAGCAGTACTTC.

This clonotype has at least ten counts. The rearrangement links TRBV20-1 to TRBJ2-7; 14 nucleotides align to TRBD2. Germline-derived CDR1 and CDR2 are DFQATT and SNEGSKA (reference sequence). This CDR3 has 17 residues. Trimming cost V 1 base and J 5 bases; bases outside gene matches: 10. The CDR3 bases are TGCAGTGCTAGAGGGGGGTCTGGGACTAGCGGGGGCCACGAGCAGTACTTC. It specifies CSARGGSGTSGGHEQYF.

This sequence joins TRBV10-3 and TRBJ1-1; D might be TRBD1 (5 bases). CDR1 and CDR2 from the germline V gene are ENHRY and SYGVKD. The V end was cut by 3 bases, the J end by 1 base, with 6 bases between. The CDR3 runs 13 residues. The CDR3 DNA sequence: TGTGCCATCAGTGATGGGGCGAACACTGAAGCTTTCTTT. Encoded protein: CAISDGANTEAFF.

This sequence joins TRBV28 and TRBJ2-1; 7 nucleotides match TRBD2. Trimming took 4 bases from V and 0 from J; bases not matched to a gene: 6. The V gene's germline CDR1 is MDHEN and CDR2 SYDVKM. The CDR3 is 16 residues long. CDR3 protein: CASSSASGRSYNEQFF. CDR3 nucleotides: TGTGCCAGCAGTTCCGCTAGCGGACGCTCCTACAATGAGCAGTTCTTC.

This clonotype was detected ten times or more. The V gene is TRBV6-5, the J gene TRBJ2-5, with D possibly being TRBD2 (5 bases). Trimming cost V 7 bases and J 0 bases, with 12 bases left between them. The CDR3 extends over 14 amino acids. The germline V gene has CDR1 MNHEY and CDR2 SVGAGI. CDR3 nucleotides: TGTGCCAGCAAGCCGAGGGCGTACCAAGAGACCCAGTACTTC. It codes for CASKPRAYQETQYF.

This clonotype was recorded many times. The rearrangement uses TRBV7-2 and TRBJ1-2; TRBD1 agrees at 7 bases. Germline CDR1 reads SGHTA; CDR2 reads FQGNSA. There are 15 residues in the CDR3. J lost 2 bases, V lost 5 bases, and 8 bases had no gene match. In DNA form, the CDR3 reads TGTGCCAGCAGCCCCGCCGGGACAGCCAACTATGGCTACACCTTC. It is translated as CASSPAGTANYGYTF.

This clonotype appeared many times. This chain joins TRBV3-1 and TRBJ2-3; the match to TRBD2 covers 9 bases. The CDR3 runs to 17 residues. Germline CDR1 and CDR2: LGHDT and YNNKEL (reference sequence). V shed 0 bases, J shed 3 bases, and the junction held 7 bases outside the gene matches. As DNA, the CDR3 is TGTGCCAGCAGCCAAGAATATAGGACTAGCGTGACAGATACGCAGTATTTT. This translates into CASSQEYRTSVTDTQYF.

This clonotype occurred once. Since the CDR3 does not end with the conserved phenylalanine or tryptophan, this likely comes from a read error. The chain has TRBV7-2 and TRBJ1-5; D is unclear. Germline V gene data show CDR1 as SGHTA and CDR2 as FQGNSA. V gave up 4 bases and J gave up 2 bases, with 6 bases separating them. The CDR3 extends over 13 amino acids. CDR3 nucleotide sequence: TGTGCCAGCAGCTCATACGGCAATCAGCCCCAGCATCTT. It translates to CASSSYGNQPQHL.

The genes are TRBV19 and TRBJ2-2; 7 bases line up with TRBD1. The V gene end was trimmed by 1 base and the J gene end by 5 bases; junction bases not matched to a gene: 10. Germline CDR1 reads LNHDA; CDR2 reads SQIVND (reference sequence). The CDR3 runs 17 residues. CDR3 DNA: TGTGCCAGTAGTATAGCGCGGACAGGTCGGAGGACCGGGGAGCTGTTTTTT. This sequence encodes CASSIARTGRRTGELFF.

The sample holds a few counts of this clonotype. The J gene is TRBJ1-2, the V gene TRBV5-1; D gene uncertain. CDR1 is SGHRS and CDR2 is YFSETQ in the germline V gene. The CDR3 consists of 14 residues. Deletions cut 0 bases from V and 7 bases from J, with 13 bases between. The CDR3 loop reads CASSLGRSLFGYTF. The CDR3 nucleotides are TGCGCCAGCAGCTTGGGCAGGAGCCTCTTTGGCTACACCTTC.

This clonotype was seen ten or more times. The chain has TRBV19 and TRBJ1-2; TRBD1 is a possible D gene (5 bases). Germline lookup yields CDR1 LNHDA and CDR2 SQIVND (reference sequence). Deletions cut 8 bases from V and 2 bases from J, with 12 bases between. The length of the CDR3 is 13 residues. The CDR3 region is CASHDRLNYGYTF. CDR3 sequence (DNA): TGTGCCAGTCACGACAGATTAAACTATGGCTACACCTTC.

This clonotype has a count of ten or more. This chain connects TRBV12-3 or TRBV12-4 to TRBJ2-3, with D hard to call. CDR3 length: 16 residues. V gave up 1 base and J gave up 0 bases, with 11 bases separating them. This chain's CDR3 is CASSLDQEPSTDTQYF. CDR3 in DNA: TGTGCCAGCAGTTTAGACCAAGAACCAAGCACAGATACGCAGTATTTT.

The chain joins TRBV6-5 to TRBJ2-3; D gene ambiguous. Germline V CDR1 and CDR2: MNHEY, SVGAGI. Trimming removed 8 bases from V and 0 bases from J, with 12 bases in between. The CDR3 covers 14 residues. The CDR3 loop is CASGPWGSTDTQYF. In DNA, the CDR3 is TGTGCCAGCGGGCCGTGGGGAAGCACAGATACGCAGTATTTT.

This clonotype has a handful of counts. An end of the junction does not agree with germline; a read error may underlie this. The chain employs TRBV5-1 and TRBJ2-3; TRBD2 is a possible D gene (7 bases). Germline V gene lookup returns CDR1 SGHRS and CDR2 YFSETQ. The CDR3 spans 14 residues. CDR3 loop: CASSVSGDTDTRYF. The DNA of the CDR3 is TGCGCCAGCAGTGTGAGCGGGGACACAGATACGCGGTATTTT.

This clonotype was observed many times. The CDR3 is CSSGTSGPKAKNIQYF. The CDR3 nucleotides are TGCAGCTCCGGGACTAGCGGACCTAAAGCCAAAAACATTCAGTACTTC. The chain is built from TRBV20-1 and TRBJ2-4, with TRBD2 matching 11 bases. CDR1 is DFQATT, CDR2 SNEGSKA, per germline (reference sequence). This CDR3 spans 16 amino acids.

As regards this clonotype: This may arise from a read error, as a much more abundant clone is one base away. The rearrangement joins TRBV3-1 to TRBJ2-5; no reliable D call. Trimming cost V 0 bases and J 11 bases, with 10 bases left between them. The CDR3 has 12 amino acids. Germline CDR1 and CDR2: LGHDT and YNNKEL (reference sequence). CDR3 bases: TGTGCCAGCAGCCAAGATAGAGCCGCGCAGTACTTC. Its protein is CASSQDRAAQYF.

The chain couples TRBV6-2 or TRBV6-3 to TRBJ2-2; possibly TRBD2 for D (6 bases). This CDR3 is built from 14 residues. Trimming pared 4 bases from V and 4 bases from J, leaving 10 bases between. Germline-derived CDR1 and CDR2 are MNHEY and SVGEGT. The CDR3 loop is CASSSLGGTGELFF. CDR3 bases: TGTGCCAGCAGTTCCCTGGGGGGCACCGGGGAGCTGTTTTTT.

This clonotype has just a few counts. The chain combines TRBV18 with TRBJ1-4; D is unclear. V was pared by 3 bases and J by 4 bases, with 12 bases between. The CDR3 has 15 amino acids. CDR1 and CDR2 from the germline V gene are KGHSH and LQKENI. CDR3 sequence (DNA): TGTGCCAGCTCACCCACGTTTCTGGGTAATGAAAAACTGTTTTTT. The encoded protein is CASSPTFLGNEKLFF. Looking up the rest from reference TRBV18 and TRBJ1-4 gives the full variable domain: NAGVMQNPRHLVRRRGQEARLRCSPMKGHSHVYWYRQLPEEGLKFMVYLQKENIIDESGMPKERFSAEFPKEGPSILRIQQVVRGDSAAYFCASSPTFLGNEKLFFGSGTQLSVL.

The table lists this clonotype with a count of one. A clone one base away is much larger, so this may be a read error. In DNA, the CDR3 is TGTGCCAGCAGTTTAGGGACTAGCCGCCAAGAGACCCAGTACTTC. Its translation is CASSLGTSRQETQYF. The V and J genes are TRBV28 and TRBJ2-5; 9 bases match TRBD2. The CDR3 is 15 amino acids. Germline CDR1 is MDHEN and CDR2 is SYDVKM. The junction had 2 bases not matched to a gene; V was cut back by 2 bases and J by 1 base.